The clone carrying this T cell receptor (beta chain) came up many times. Its target is not known. This sample is part of a study of CD8 T cells in ankylosing spondylitis. General study points: Reportedly, significant enrichment of disease-linked clones occurred in matched ankylosing spondylitis synovial fluid. A TCR beta motif of several highly homologous variants appeared characteristic of ankylosing spondylitis blood.

TCRdb recomputed calls from the 5' RACE reads with MiXCR, one row per CDR3 protein. The sample has 700,000 to 1,000,000 distinct CDR3 sequences; 12% are singletons. The CDR3 loop spans 13 amino acids. The V gene lost 1 base and the J gene lost 4 bases, with 9 bases spanning the gap. The V gene's germline CDR1 is DFQATT and CDR2 SNEGSKA (reference sequence). The chain employs TRBV20-1 and TRBJ2-3; D unresolved. The sequence came from a male donor with ankylosing spondylitis. What was sequenced was blood, either unsorted or a sorted T cell fraction (not recorded which). The CDR3 DNA follows: TGCAGTGCTAGAGGTTTTGGCCCAGATACGCAGTATTTT. Translating it yields CSARGFGPDTQYF.